The present T cell receptor (beta chain) was sequenced within a study of identical twins. Study observations and caveats: Diverse VJ usage suggested most zero-insertion clonotypes were not invariant T cells. There was more out-of-frame TCR alpha sharing in monozygotic twins than models estimated.

V gave up 7 bases and J gave up 9 bases, with 13 bases separating them. This CDR3 region has 12 residues. Germline CDR1 is MNHEY and CDR2 is SMNVEV (reference sequence). This clonotype was seen many times. Its antigen is not known. Template switching (which added a universal primer site) was used, and cDNA carried unique molecular identifiers. Using its own MiXCR run on the 5' RACE reads, TCRdb lists one record per CDR3 protein. The sample contains roughly 250,000 distinct CDR3 sequences, more than 12% of which appear only once. Sequencing input: memory (CD45RO+) T cells sorted from blood. The sequence came from a young woman in good health. This chain uses TRBV27 with TRBJ1-5, with D maybe TRBD1 (5 bases). The DNA of the CDR3 is TGTGCCAGCAAGGCGGGGCAAGGGCCCCAGCATTTT. It is translated as CASKAGQGPQHF.